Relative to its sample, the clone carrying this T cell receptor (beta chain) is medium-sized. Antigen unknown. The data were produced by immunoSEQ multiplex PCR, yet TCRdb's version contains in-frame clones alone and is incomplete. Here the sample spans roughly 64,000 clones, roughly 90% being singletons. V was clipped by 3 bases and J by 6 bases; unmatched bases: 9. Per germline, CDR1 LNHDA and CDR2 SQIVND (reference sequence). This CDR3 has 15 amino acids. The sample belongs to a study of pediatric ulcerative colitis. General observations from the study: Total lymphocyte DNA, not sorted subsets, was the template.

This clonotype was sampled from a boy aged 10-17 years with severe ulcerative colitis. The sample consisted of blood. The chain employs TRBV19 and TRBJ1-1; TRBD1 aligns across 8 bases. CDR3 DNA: TGTGCCAGTAGTATGATGGCAGGGGGCGAAGCTGAAGCTTTCTTT. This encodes CASSMMAGGEAEAFF.